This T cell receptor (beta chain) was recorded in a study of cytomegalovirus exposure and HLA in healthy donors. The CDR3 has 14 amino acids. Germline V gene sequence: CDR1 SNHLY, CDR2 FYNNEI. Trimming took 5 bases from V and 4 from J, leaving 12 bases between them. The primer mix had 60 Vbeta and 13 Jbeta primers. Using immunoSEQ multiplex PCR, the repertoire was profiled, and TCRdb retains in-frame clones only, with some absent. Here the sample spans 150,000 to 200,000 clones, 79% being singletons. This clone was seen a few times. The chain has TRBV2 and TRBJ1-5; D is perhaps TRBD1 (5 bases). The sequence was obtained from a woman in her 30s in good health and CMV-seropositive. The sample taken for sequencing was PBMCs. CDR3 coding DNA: TGTGCCAGCAGTTACCTGACAGAGAATCAGCCCCAGCATTTT. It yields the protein CASSYLTENQPQHF.